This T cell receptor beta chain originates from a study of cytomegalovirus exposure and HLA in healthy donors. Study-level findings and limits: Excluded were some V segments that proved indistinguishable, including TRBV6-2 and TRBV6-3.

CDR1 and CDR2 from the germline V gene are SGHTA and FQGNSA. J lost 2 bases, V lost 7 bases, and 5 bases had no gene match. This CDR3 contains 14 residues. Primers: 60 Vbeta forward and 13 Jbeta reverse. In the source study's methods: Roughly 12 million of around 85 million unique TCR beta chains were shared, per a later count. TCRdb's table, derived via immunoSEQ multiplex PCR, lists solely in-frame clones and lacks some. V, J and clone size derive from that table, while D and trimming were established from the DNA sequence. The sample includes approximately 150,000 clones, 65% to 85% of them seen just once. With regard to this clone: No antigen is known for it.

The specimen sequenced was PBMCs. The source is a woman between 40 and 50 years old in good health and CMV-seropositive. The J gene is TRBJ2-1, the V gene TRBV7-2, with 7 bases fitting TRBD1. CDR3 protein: CASTDRATYNEQFF. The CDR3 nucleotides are TGTGCCAGCACCGACAGGGCAACCTACAATGAGCAGTTCTTC. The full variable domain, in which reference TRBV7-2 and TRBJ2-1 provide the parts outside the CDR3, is GAGVSQSPSNKVTEKGKDVELRCDPISGHTALYWYRQSLGQGLEFLIYFQGNSAPDKSGLPSDRFSAERTGGSVSTLTIQRTQQEDSAVYLCASTDRATYNEQFFGPGTRLTVL.